Sequencing of this T cell receptor beta chain was carried out in a study of early T cells in non-severe SARS-CoV-2 infection. The study, taken as a whole, reports: Private and CD4 specificities were missed by VDJdb matching, skewed to anti-spike CD8.

In this sample, this clonotype turned up many times. Its antigen is not known. Germline loops: CDR1 SQVTM, CDR2 ANQGSEA. The CDR3 totals 13 residues. V shed 1 base and J shed 5 bases, with 11 bases lying between them. Tagging with unique molecular identifiers was applied to individual cDNA molecules. TCRdb itself ran the 5' RACE reads through MiXCR, one entry per CDR3 protein. The repertoire has around 29,000 distinct CDR3 sequences, over 4.5% of them found once; the top ten carry just under 4.5%. The V gene is TRBV29-1, the J gene TRBJ1-1; unclear D gene. The sample consisted of whole blood. This TCR was recovered from an adult who was a healthcare worker with PCR-confirmed SARS-CoV-2 infection or an uninfected control (not recorded which). The CDR3 nucleotides are TGCAGCGTTGAAGCGCAGGATGAAACTGAAGCTTTCTTT. Its protein product is CSVEAQDETEAFF.